This T cell receptor beta chain was sequenced in a study of blood T cell repertoires in COVID-19. Study context: Italy, Spain and the United States were the sources of the convalescent and acute COVID-19 samples. The analysed material was cDNA or gDNA that came from T cells, B-cell-depleted T cells, or PBMCs.

Under the authors' procedure: Using reference gene primer amplification, nucleated cell counts were estimated. The method was immunoSEQ multiplex PCR; TCRdb's version includes in-frame clones alone and lacks a portion of them. The DNA was the basis for D and trimming; V, J and clone size are from that table. The sample lists just over 65,000 clones, roughly 89% seen once, with 1.4% to 1.5% in the top ten. The CDR3 is 11 residues long. Per the germline V gene, CDR1 is SNHLY and CDR2 is FYNNEI. The V gene lost 6 bases and the J gene lost 6 bases, with 8 bases spanning the gap. The source material was peripheral blood. The V and J genes are TRBV2 and TRBJ1-1; possible D gene TRBD1, 5 bases. This clonotype was obtained from a man in his sixties with acute or convalescent COVID-19. CDR3: CASRAGPEAFF. The CDR3 nucleotides read TGTGCCAGCAGGGCAGGGCCTGAAGCTTTCTTT.